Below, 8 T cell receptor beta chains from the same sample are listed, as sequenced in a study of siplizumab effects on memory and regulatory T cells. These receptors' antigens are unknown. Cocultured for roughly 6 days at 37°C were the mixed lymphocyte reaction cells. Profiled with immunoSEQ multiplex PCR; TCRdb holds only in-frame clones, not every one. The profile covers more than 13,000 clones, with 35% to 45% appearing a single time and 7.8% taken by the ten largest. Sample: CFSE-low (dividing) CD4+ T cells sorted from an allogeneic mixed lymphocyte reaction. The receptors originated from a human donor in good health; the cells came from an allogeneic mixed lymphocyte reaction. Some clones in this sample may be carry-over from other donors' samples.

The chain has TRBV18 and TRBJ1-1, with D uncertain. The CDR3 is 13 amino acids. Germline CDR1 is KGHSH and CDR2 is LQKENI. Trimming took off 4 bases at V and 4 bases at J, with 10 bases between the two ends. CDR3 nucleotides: TGTGCCAGCTCACGGGAGGGAGCCACTGAAGCTTTCTTT. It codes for CASSREGATEAFF.

The CDR3 sequence is CASSSSLGQFAEAFF. In DNA, the CDR3 is TGTGCCAGCAGCTCCTCCCTAGGACAGTTCGCTGAAGCTTTCTTT. V usage is TRBV11-1 and J usage is TRBJ1-1, with D possibly TRBD1 on 6 matching bases. Germline values: CDR1 SGHAT, CDR2 FQDESV (reference sequence). CDR3 length equals 15 residues. The ends were cut back, 4 bases at V and 6 bases at J, with 18 bases in the middle.

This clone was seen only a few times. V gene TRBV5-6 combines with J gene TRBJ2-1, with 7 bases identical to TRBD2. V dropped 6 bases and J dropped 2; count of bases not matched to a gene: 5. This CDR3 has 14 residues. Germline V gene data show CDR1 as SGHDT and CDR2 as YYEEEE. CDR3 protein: CASTPAGTYNEQFF. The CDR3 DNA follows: TGTGCCAGCACCCCAGCGGGGACCTACAATGAGCAGTTCTTC.

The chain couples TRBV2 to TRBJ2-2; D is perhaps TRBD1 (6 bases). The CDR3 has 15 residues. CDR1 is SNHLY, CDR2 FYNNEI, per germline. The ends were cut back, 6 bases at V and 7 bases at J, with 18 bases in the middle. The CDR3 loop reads CASSAGAALVGELFF. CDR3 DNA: TGTGCCAGCAGCGCAGGGGCCGCATTGGTCGGGGAGCTGTTTTTT.

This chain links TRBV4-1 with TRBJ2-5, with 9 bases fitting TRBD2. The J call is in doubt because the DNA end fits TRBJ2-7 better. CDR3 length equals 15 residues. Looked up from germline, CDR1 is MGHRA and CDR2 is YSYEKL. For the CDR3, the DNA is TGCGCCAGCAGCCGCGGGGGGGGCTCAACCTACGAGCAGTACTTC. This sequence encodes CASSRGGGSTYEQYF.

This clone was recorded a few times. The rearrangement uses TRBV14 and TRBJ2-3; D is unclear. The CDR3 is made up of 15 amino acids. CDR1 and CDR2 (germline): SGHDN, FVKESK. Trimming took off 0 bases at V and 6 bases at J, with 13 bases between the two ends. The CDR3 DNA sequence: TGTGCCAGCAGCCAAGATTTCACCCTCGGCGATACGCAGTATTTT. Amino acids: CASSQDFTLGDTQYF.

This CDR3 is CATSRDQSYEQYF. The DNA of the CDR3 is TGTGCCACCAGCAGAGATCAATCCTACGAGCAGTACTTC. The gene calls are TRBV15 and TRBJ2-7; the D is unclear. V shed 0 bases and J shed 1 base, with 4 bases lying between them. Germline loops: CDR1 LNHNV, CDR2 YYDKDF (reference sequence). The CDR3 consists of 13 residues.

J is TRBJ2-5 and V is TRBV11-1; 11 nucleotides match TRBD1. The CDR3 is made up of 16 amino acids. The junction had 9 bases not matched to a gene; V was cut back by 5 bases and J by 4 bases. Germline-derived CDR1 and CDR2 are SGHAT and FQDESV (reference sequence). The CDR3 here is CASSTGQGARGETQYF. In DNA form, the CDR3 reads TGTGCCAGCAGCACAGGACAGGGGGCGCGAGGAGAGACCCAGTACTTC.